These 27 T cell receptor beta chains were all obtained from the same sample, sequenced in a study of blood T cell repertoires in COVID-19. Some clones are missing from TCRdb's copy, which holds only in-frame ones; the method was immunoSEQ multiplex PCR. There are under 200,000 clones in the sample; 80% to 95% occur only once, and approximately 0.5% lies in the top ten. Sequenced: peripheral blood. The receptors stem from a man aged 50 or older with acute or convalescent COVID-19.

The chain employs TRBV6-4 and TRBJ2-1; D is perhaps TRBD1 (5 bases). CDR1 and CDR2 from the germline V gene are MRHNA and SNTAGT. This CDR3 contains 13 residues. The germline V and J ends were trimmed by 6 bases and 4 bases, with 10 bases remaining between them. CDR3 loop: CASRKDTYNEQFF. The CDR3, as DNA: TGTGCCAGCAGAAAGGACACGTACAATGAGCAGTTCTTC.

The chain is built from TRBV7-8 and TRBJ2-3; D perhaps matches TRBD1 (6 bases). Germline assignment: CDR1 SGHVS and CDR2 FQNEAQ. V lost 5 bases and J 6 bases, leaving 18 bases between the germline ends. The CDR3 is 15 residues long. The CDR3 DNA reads TGTGCCAGCAGCACCAGGGGAGCTCCTAGGGATACGCAGTATTTT. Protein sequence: CASSTRGAPRDTQYF. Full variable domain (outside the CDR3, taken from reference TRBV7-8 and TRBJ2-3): GAGVSQSPRYKVAKRGQDVALRCDPISGHVSLFWYQQALGQGPEFLTYFQNEAQLDKSGLPSDRFFAERPEGSVSTLKIQRTQQEDSAVYLCASSTRGAPRDTQYFGPGTRLTVL.

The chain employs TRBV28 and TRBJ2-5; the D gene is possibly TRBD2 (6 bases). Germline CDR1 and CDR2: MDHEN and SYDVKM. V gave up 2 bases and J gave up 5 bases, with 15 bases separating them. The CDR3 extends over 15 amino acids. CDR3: CASSLATGVQETQYF. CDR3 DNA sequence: TGTGCCAGCAGTTTAGCGACGGGGGTCCAGGAGACCCAGTACTTC.

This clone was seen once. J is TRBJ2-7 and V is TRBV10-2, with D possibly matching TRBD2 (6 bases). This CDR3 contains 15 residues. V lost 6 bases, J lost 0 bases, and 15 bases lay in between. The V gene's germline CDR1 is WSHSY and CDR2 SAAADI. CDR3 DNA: TGCGCCAGCAGGACGGGCCTAGCGAGCTCCTACGAGCAGTACTTC. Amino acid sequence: CASRTGLASSYEQYF.

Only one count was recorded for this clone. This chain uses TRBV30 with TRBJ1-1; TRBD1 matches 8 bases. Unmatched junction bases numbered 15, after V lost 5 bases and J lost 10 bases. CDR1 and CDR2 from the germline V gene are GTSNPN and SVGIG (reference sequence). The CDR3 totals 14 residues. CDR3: CAWASIGQGLAAFF. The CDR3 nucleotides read TGTGCCTGGGCTAGTATAGGACAGGGACTTGCAGCTTTCTTT.

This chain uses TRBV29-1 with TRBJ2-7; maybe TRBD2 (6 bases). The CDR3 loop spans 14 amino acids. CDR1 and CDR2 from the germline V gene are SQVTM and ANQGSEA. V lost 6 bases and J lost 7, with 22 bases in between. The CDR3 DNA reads TGCAGCGTGGCCTATGTCGGAGATGCGGGGGAGCAGTACTTC. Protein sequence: CSVAYVGDAGEQYF.

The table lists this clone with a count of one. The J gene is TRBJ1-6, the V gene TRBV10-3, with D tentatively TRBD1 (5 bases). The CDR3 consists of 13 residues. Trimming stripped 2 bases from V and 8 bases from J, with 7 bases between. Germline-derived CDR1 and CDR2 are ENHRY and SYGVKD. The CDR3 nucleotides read TGTGCCATCAGTGAGGACAGTTATTCACCCCTCCACTTT. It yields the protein CAISEDSYSPLHF.

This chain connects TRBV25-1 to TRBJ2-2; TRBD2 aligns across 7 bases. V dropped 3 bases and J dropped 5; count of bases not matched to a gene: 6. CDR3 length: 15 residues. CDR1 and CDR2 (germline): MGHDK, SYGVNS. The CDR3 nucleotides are TGTGCCAGCAGTGAGGGCGGGGGAGGGACCGGGGAGCTGTTTTTT. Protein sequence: CASSEGGGGTGELFF.

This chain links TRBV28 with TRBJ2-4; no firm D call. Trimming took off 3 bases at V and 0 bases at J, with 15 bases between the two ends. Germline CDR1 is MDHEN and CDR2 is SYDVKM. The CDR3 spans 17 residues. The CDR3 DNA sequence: TGTGCCAGCAGTTTTATAGCCCCTCAGCTAGCCAAAAACATTCAGTACTTC. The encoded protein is CASSFIAPQLAKNIQYF.

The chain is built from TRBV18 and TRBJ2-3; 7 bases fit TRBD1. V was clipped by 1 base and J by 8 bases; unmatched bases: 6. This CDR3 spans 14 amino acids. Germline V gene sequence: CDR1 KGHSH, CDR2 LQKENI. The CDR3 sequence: CASSPRGGGGTQYF. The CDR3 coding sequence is TGTGCCAGCTCACCACGAGGGGGCGGTGGTACGCAGTATTTT.

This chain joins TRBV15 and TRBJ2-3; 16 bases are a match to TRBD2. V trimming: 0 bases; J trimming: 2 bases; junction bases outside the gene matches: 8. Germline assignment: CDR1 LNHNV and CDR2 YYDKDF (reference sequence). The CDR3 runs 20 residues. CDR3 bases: TGTGCCACCAGCAGAGATGGGGGACTAGCGGGAGGGTACACCACAGATACGCAGTATTTT. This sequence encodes CATSRDGGLAGGYTTDTQYF.

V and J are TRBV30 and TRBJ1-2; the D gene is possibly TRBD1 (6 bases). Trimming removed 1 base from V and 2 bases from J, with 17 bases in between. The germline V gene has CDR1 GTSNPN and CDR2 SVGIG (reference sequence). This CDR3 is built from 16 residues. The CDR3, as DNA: TGTGCCTGGAGTGAGGCCTCAAAGACAGGCAACTATGGCTACACCTTC. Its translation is CAWSEASKTGNYGYTF.

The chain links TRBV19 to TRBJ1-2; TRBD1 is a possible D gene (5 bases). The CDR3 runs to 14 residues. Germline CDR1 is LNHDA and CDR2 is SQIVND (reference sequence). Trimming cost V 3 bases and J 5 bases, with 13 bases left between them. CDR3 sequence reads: CASSMAGPAYGYTF. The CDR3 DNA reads TGTGCCAGTAGTATGGCGGGGCCCGCGTATGGCTACACCTTC.

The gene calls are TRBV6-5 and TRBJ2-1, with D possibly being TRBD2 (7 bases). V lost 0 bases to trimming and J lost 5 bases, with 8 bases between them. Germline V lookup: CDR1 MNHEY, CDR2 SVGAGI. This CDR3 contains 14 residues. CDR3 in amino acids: CASSYSGGHNEQFF. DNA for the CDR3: TGTGCCAGCAGTTACTCGGGGGGGCACAATGAGCAGTTCTTC.

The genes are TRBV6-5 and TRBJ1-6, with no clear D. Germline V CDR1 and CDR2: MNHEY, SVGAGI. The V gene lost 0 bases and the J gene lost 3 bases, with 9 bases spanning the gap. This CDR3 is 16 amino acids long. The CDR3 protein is CASSYSTRSYNSPLHF. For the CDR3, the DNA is TGTGCCAGCAGTTACTCGACTCGGAGCTATAATTCACCCCTCCACTTT.

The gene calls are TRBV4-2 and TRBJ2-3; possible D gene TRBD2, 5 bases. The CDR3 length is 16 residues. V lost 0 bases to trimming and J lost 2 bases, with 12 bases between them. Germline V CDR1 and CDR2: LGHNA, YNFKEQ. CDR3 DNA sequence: TGTGCCAGCAGCCAAGATCTTGGACTCTCCACAGATACGCAGTATTTT. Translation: CASSQDLGLSTDTQYF.

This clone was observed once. CDR3 amino acids: CASSLWGRGLNTGELFF. DNA of the CDR3: TGTGCCAGCAGTTTATGGGGCAGGGGCCTTAACACCGGGGAGCTGTTTTTT. This sequence joins TRBV27 and TRBJ2-2; maybe TRBD1 (6 bases). CDR1 and CDR2 (germline): MNHEY, SMNVEV (reference sequence). There are 17 residues in the CDR3. Trimming shortened V by 1 base and J by 2 bases, and 14 bases separated the two germline ends.

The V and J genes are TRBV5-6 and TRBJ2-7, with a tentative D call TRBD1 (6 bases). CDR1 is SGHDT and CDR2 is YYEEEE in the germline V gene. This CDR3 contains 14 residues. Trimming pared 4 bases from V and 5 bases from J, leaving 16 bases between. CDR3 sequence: CASSAINRVHEQYV. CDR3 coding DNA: TGTGCCAGCAGCGCAATAAACAGGGTTCACGAGCAGTACGTC.

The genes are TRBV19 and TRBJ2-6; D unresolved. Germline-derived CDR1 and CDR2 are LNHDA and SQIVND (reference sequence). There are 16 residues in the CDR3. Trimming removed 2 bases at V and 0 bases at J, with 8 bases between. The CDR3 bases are TGTGCCAGTAGTATATTAACATCCTCTGGGGCCAACGTCCTGACTTTC. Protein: CASSILTSSGANVLTF.

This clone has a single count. CDR3 sequence (DNA): TGCGCCAGCAGGCAACCCGGACTAGTCATAGATACGCAGTATTTT. Translation gives CASRQPGLVIDTQYF. The V and J genes are TRBV10-2 and TRBJ2-3, with 7 nucleotides matching TRBD2. The length of the CDR3 is 15 residues. V dropped 6 bases and J dropped 5; count of bases not matched to a gene: 11. Germline CDR1 and CDR2: WSHSY and SAAADI.

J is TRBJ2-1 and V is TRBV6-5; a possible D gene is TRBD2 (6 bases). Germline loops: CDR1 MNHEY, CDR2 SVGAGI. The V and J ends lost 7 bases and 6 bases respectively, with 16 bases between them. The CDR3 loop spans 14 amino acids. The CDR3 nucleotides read TGTGCCAGCATTAAACGGGGTAGCGGCAATGAGCAGTTCTTC. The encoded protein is CASIKRGSGNEQFF.

The CDR3 protein is CSVDALAGSTDTQYF. The CDR3 DNA reads TGCAGCGTTGACGCTCTAGCGGGTAGCACAGATACGCAGTATTTT. The chain combines TRBV29-1 with TRBJ2-3; TRBD2 matches 8 bases. V lost 3 bases, J lost 0 bases, and 5 bases stayed unmatched. The CDR3 runs to 15 residues. Germline V gene lookup returns CDR1 SQVTM and CDR2 ANQGSEA.

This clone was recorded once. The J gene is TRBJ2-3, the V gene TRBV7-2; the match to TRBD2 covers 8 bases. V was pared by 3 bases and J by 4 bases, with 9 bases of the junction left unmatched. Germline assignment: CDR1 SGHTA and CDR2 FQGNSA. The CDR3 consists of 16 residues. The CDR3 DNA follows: TGTGCCAGCAGCTTGGGAGGAGCGGGAGTTGCAGATACGCAGTATTTT. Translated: CASSLGGAGVADTQYF.

The DNA for the CDR3 is TGCAGCGTTGACCCAAGTTTCGGGACAGATAAAGAGACCCAGTACTTC. It translates to CSVDPSFGTDKETQYF. This chain links TRBV29-1 with TRBJ2-5; the match to TRBD1 covers 7 bases. Trimming cost V 3 bases and J 3 bases; bases outside gene matches: 13. Per germline, CDR1 SQVTM and CDR2 ANQGSEA. The CDR3 contains 16 residues.

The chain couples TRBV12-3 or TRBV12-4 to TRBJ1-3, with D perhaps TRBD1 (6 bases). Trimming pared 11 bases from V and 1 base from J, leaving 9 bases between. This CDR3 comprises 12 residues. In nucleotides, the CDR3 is TGTGCCGGGGGCGGTTCTGGAAACACCATATATTTT. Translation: CAGGGSGNTIYF.

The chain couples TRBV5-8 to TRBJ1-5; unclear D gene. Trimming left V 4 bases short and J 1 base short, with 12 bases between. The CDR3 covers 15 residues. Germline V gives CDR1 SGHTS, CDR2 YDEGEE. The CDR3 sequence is CASSGRAFSNQPQHF. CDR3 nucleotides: TGTGCCAGCAGCGGGAGGGCTTTCAGCAATCAGCCCCAGCATTTT.

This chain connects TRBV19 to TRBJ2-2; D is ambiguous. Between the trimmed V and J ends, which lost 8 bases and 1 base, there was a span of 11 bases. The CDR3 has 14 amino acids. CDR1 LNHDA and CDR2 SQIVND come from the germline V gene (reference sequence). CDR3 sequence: CASWSQMNTGELFF. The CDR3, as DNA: TGTGCCAGTTGGAGCCAGATGAACACCGGGGAGCTGTTTTTT. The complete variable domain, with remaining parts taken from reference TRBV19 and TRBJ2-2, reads DGGITQSPKYLFRKEGQNVTLSCEQNLNHDAMYWYRQDPGQGLRLIYYSQIVNDFQKGDIAEGYSVSREKKESFPLTVTSAQKNPTAFYLCASWSQMNTGELFFGEGSRLTVL.